This TCR beta chain comes out of a study of blood T cell repertoires in COVID-19. The wider study: Some COVID-19 samples were acute and others convalescent; all came from the United States, Italy and Spain.

Germline V gives CDR1 LGHDT, CDR2 YNNKEL (reference sequence). The CDR3 is 14 amino acids. The germline V and J ends were trimmed by 6 bases and 6 bases, with 17 bases remaining between them. The data were produced by immunoSEQ multiplex PCR, yet TCRdb's version contains in-frame clones alone and is incomplete. The sample includes 200,000 to 300,000 clones, about four fifths of them seen just once. The TCR originated in a woman aged 80 or over with acute or convalescent COVID-19. V usage is TRBV3-1 (or the pseudogene TRBV3-2) and J usage is TRBJ1-2; D not resolved. The sample was peripheral blood. The CDR3 DNA follows: TGTGCCAGCAGTCCTAGAGGTGGCGGGGATGGCTACACCTTC. It is translated as CASSPRGGGDGYTF.